The TCR beta chain described here comes from a study of T cells in women clearing cervical HPV infection. V shed 6 bases and J 4 bases; nucleotides not matched to a gene: 7. The CDR3 consists of 14 residues. CDR1 PRHDT and CDR2 FYEKMQ come from the germline V gene (reference sequence). Study-level findings and limits: CIN3+ cases had significantly higher TCR repertoire richness than controls, but evenness did not differ.

Concerning this clone itself: Its antigen is still unknown. Read coverage stops 3 residues before the CDR3 terminus; the germline J gene supplies the remainder.

Clones were sequenced by immunoSEQ multiplex PCR, and TCRdb holds only the in-frame ones, with some missing. The clone table shows some 31,000 clones, with the ten largest holding 2.5% to 3.5%. Cervical HPV DNA detected by MY09/MY11 PCR, typed by dot-blot. This chain joins TRBV13 and TRBJ2-5, with TRBD2 matching over 8 bases. The receptor comes from a woman aged 18 to 69 with a cervical HPV16 infection that either progressed to CIN3+ or cleared (not recorded which). Sequencing was performed on blood buffy coat. The part of the CDR3 DNA that was read is TGTGCCAGCAGTTCCGGACTAGCCTTAGAGACC. It translates to CASSSGLALET. The whole CDR3 protein is CASSSGLALETQYF.